These 29 T cell receptor beta chains were all obtained from the same sample, sequenced in a study of T-cell memory formation after mild COVID-19. TCRdb re-called the 5' RACE reads through MiXCR, storing one row per CDR3 protein. The table includes some 270,000 distinct CDR3 sequences, approximately 15% detected once. Sequenced sample: PBMCs or a T cell subset sorted from them (not recorded which). The source of these receptors is an adult woman who had mild COVID-19 (a few samples of this study predate the infection). Cell type and time point are not known.

V usage is TRBV30 and J usage is TRBJ1-4; D is ambiguous. The CDR3 covers 11 residues. Between the trimmed V and J ends, which lost 0 bases and 12 bases, there was a span of 8 bases. The germline gives CDR1 GTSNPN, CDR2 SVGIG (reference sequence). CDR3 DNA sequence: TGTGCCTGGAGTGTGAAACATGAACTGTTTTTT. It yields the protein CAWSVKHELFF.

The J gene is TRBJ1-5, the V gene TRBV19; D is uncertain. V was cut by 5 bases and J by 9 bases, with 11 bases left in between. This CDR3 contains 12 residues. Germline V gene data show CDR1 as LNHDA and CDR2 as SQIVND (reference sequence). The CDR3 spells CASSPTVWPQHF. Here the CDR3 DNA reads TGTGCCAGTAGTCCGACGGTCTGGCCCCAGCATTTT.

The chain recombines TRBV5-1 with TRBJ1-1; D gene ambiguous. Trimming removed 1 base at V and 4 bases at J, with 17 bases between. Germline assignment: CDR1 SGHRS and CDR2 YFSETQ. This CDR3 has 16 residues. This CDR3 is CASSLTSRLTGTEAFF. DNA for the CDR3: TGCGCCAGCAGCTTGACCAGTCGCTTAACGGGCACTGAAGCTTTCTTT.

The chain employs TRBV24-1 and TRBJ2-2, with 8 bases fitting TRBD1. Trimming took 4 bases from V and 5 from J; bases not matched to a gene: 8. The CDR3 has 16 amino acids. Germline lookup yields CDR1 KGHDR and CDR2 SFDVKD. The CDR3 DNA is TGTGCCACCAGTGACTCCCAGGGGGCTCGGACCGGGGAGCTGTTTTTT. Protein product: CATSDSQGARTGELFF.

The V and J genes are TRBV5-6 and TRBJ2-7; D perhaps matches TRBD1 (5 bases). V lost 2 bases to trimming and J lost 6 bases, with 18 bases between them. The CDR3 loop spans 15 amino acids. Germline assignment: CDR1 SGHDT and CDR2 YYEEEE. CDR3 sequence reads: CASSFQGRVAREQYF. The DNA for the CDR3 is TGTGCCAGCAGCTTCCAGGGCAGGGTGGCTCGCGAGCAGTACTTC.

This clonotype was seen only a few times. The chain is built from TRBV24-1 and TRBJ2-1; TRBD2 matches 11 bases. J gave up 5 bases and V 2 bases, and 7 bases lay outside the gene matches. Germline CDR1 and CDR2: KGHDR and SFDVKD. The length of the CDR3 is 17 residues. The CDR3 coding sequence is TGTGCCACCAGTGATTCCGCGACTAGCGGGATTAACAATGAGCAGTTCTTC. This codes for CATSDSATSGINNEQFF.

The sample holds a few counts of this clonotype. CDR3 coding DNA: TGCAGTGCTAGAACCCGCGGACACTCTACATATGGCTACACCTTC. This encodes CSARTRGHSTYGYTF. The chain recombines TRBV20-1 with TRBJ1-2; TRBD1 is a possible D gene (5 bases). With 2 bases removed from V and 5 bases from J, the gap between germline ends came to 18 bases. The CDR3 spans 15 residues. Germline V CDR1 and CDR2: DFQATT, SNEGSKA (reference sequence).

The V and J genes are TRBV10-3 and TRBJ1-5; no firm D call. This CDR3 contains 13 residues. V was cut by 4 bases and J by 6 bases, with 10 bases left in between. Germline CDR1 reads ENHRY; CDR2 reads SYGVKD. CDR3 coding DNA: TGTGCCATCAGTGGGGAGGGCGGTCAGCCCCAGCATTTT. Translation gives CAISGEGGQPQHF.

This clonotype was seen many times. The chain carries TRBV29-1 and TRBJ2-5; a possible D gene is TRBD2 (6 bases). Deletions cut 4 bases from V and 3 bases from J, with 9 bases between. The V gene's germline CDR1 is SQVTM and CDR2 ANQGSEA. This CDR3 has 12 amino acids. CDR3 residues: CSVGLAEETQYF. The CDR3, as DNA: TGCAGCGTTGGGTTAGCGGAAGAGACCCAGTACTTC.

The chain is built from TRBV4-2 and TRBJ2-1, with D hard to call. From germline, CDR1 is LGHNA and CDR2 YNFKEQ. Trimming took off 1 base at V and 5 bases at J, with 9 bases between the two ends. The CDR3 length is 14 residues. This CDR3 reads CASSQGSGNNEQFF. In nucleotides, the CDR3 is TGTGCCAGCAGCCAAGGGTCTGGAAACAATGAGCAGTTCTTC.

The V call is TRBV18, the J call TRBJ2-7, with D perhaps matching TRBD1 (6 bases). Per the germline V gene, CDR1 is KGHSH and CDR2 is LQKENI. V was shortened by 2 bases and J by 5 bases, with 7 bases between the two germline ends. This CDR3 region has 12 residues. CDR3 region: CASSPTGHEQYF. CDR3 DNA sequence: TGTGCCAGCTCACCAACAGGGCACGAGCAGTACTTC.

This clonotype was picked up a small number of times. The rearrangement links TRBV5-1 to TRBJ1-4, with TRBD1 matching 7 bases. After removal of 2 bases from V and 7 bases from J, the junction contained 8 bases not matched to a gene. Germline loops: CDR1 SGHRS, CDR2 YFSETQ. CDR3 length: 15 amino acids. The CDR3 DNA follows: TGCGCCAGCAGCTTAGCCGGGACAGAGGGTGAAAAACTGTTTTTT. This gives the protein CASSLAGTEGEKLFF.

This clonotype is medium-sized (0.01 to 0.1%) in the sample. The chain couples TRBV18 to TRBJ1-1; 7 nucleotides agree with TRBD1. Trimming removed 3 bases from V and 1 base from J; junction bases left unmatched: 2. The CDR3 extends over 14 amino acids. Germline CDR1 KGHSH, CDR2 LQKENI. The CDR3 bases are TGTGCCAGCTCACCGGACAGGAAGAACACTGAAGCTTTCTTT. It is translated as CASSPDRKNTEAFF.

In nucleotides, the CDR3 is TGCAGTGCTAAAGACAGGGGGCGGAACACTGAAGCTTTCTTT. Translating it yields CSAKDRGRNTEAFF. The chain combines TRBV20-1 with TRBJ1-1; 10 nucleotides line up with TRBD1. CDR1 DFQATT and CDR2 SNEGSKA come from the germline V gene (reference sequence). V shed 4 bases and J 1 base; nucleotides not matched to a gene: 3. This CDR3 contains 14 residues.

In its sample, this clonotype was seen a few times. This chain connects TRBV5-6 to TRBJ1-4, with D perhaps TRBD1 (6 bases). Between the trimmed V and J ends, which lost 1 base and 0 bases, there was a span of 10 bases. Germline V lookup: CDR1 SGHDT, CDR2 YYEEEE. The CDR3 has 16 amino acids. Here the CDR3 DNA reads TGTGCCAGCAGCTTGAGGGGGGTAGCAACTAATGAAAAACTGTTTTTT. It yields the protein CASSLRGVATNEKLFF.

V is TRBV30 and J is TRBJ1-5, with 8 positions matching TRBD1. CDR1 is GTSNPN, CDR2 SVGIG, per germline (reference sequence). The V and J ends lost 5 bases and 0 bases, in that order; junction bases with no gene match: 3. The CDR3 covers 14 residues. The CDR3, as DNA: TGTGCCTGGGACAGGGGATATAGCAATCAGCCCCAGCATTTT. Its translation is CAWDRGYSNQPQHF.

This sequence joins TRBV2 and TRBJ2-7; TRBD2 is a possible D gene (5 bases). CDR1 and CDR2 (germline): SNHLY, FYNNEI. Between the trimmed V and J ends, which lost 4 bases and 8 bases, there was a span of 12 bases. The CDR3 is 12 residues long. CDR3 nucleotide sequence: TGTGCCAGCAGTGGAGATCCGGGAAAGCAGTACTTC. It encodes CASSGDPGKQYF. Using reference TRBV2 and TRBJ2-7 for the parts outside the CDR3, the full variable domain is EPEVTQTPSHQVTQMGQEVILRCVPISNHLYFYWYRQILGQKVEFLVSFYNNEISEKSEIFDDQFSVERPDGSNFTLKIRSTKLEDSAMYFCASSGDPGKQYFGPGTRLTVT.

This chain connects TRBV24-1 to TRBJ1-2; tentative D call: TRBD1 (5 bases). The V end was cut by 1 base, the J end by 3 bases, with 11 bases between. The CDR3 runs to 15 residues. In germline, CDR1 is KGHDR, CDR2 SFDVKD. DNA for the CDR3: TGTGCCACCAGTGATTTCGAGGGGAGCTACTATGGCTACACCTTC. Translating it yields CATSDFEGSYYGYTF.

This chain links TRBV3-1 with TRBJ1-1, with D possibly being TRBD1 (6 bases). V was shortened by 3 bases and J by 5 bases, with 13 bases between the two germline ends. CDR1 and CDR2 from the germline V gene are LGHDT and YNNKEL (reference sequence). CDR3 length equals 14 residues. The CDR3 reads CASSHQARGTEAFF. The CDR3 DNA is TGTGCCAGCAGCCACCAAGCCAGGGGAACTGAAGCTTTCTTT.

This clonotype has ten or more counts. The CDR3 coding sequence is TGTGCCAGCAGAGAGACAGGGGGCGAGCAGTACTTC. Translation gives CASRETGGEQYF. The chain joins TRBV6-5 to TRBJ2-7; 9 bases match TRBD1. The CDR3 is 12 residues long. Losses at the gene ends were 6 bases for V and 6 bases for J; bases not matched to a gene: 3. In germline, CDR1 is MNHEY, CDR2 SVGAGI.

J is TRBJ2-5 and V is TRBV6-4; 8 positions match TRBD2. V gave up 3 bases and J gave up 2 bases; unmatched junction bases: 8. This CDR3 spans 16 amino acids. CDR1 MRHNA and CDR2 SNTAGT come from the germline V gene. The CDR3 region has the DNA TGTGCCAGCAGTGATAATCCGGGACTAGATCAAGAGACCCAGTACTTC. As protein: CASSDNPGLDQETQYF.

This clonotype turned up a few times. CDR3 nucleotides: TGCAGCGGCTGGACTAGCGGGAGCGAGCAGTACTTC. The encoded protein is CSGWTSGSEQYF. The gene calls are TRBV29-1 and TRBJ2-7, with 13 bases identical to TRBD2. Germline CDR1 reads SQVTM; CDR2 reads ANQGSEA. Trimming removed 7 bases from V and 6 bases from J; junction bases left unmatched: 3. The CDR3 length is 12 residues.

There are a few counts of this clonotype. This chain connects TRBV6-5 to TRBJ2-3; TRBD2 matches at 9 bases. The CDR3 consists of 21 residues. Trimming at V came to 6 bases and at J to 0 bases, leaving 22 bases not matched to a gene. CDR1 is MNHEY, CDR2 SVGAGI, per germline. DNA for the CDR3: TGTGCCAGCAGACCCCGGCCCCGAAGGGGACTAGCTTTCCCTAGCACAGATACGCAGTATTTT. It codes for CASRPRPRRGLAFPSTDTQYF.

This clonotype was counted between two and nine times. The chain is built from TRBV12-3 or TRBV12-4 and TRBJ2-3; TRBD2 agrees at 9 bases. Unmatched junction bases numbered 4, after V lost 2 bases and J lost 1 base. CDR3 length: 16 residues. The CDR3 DNA reads TGTGCCAGCAGTTTAAGCGGGGGGCCACGCACAGATACGCAGTATTTT. Its protein is CASSLSGGPRTDTQYF.

The V call is TRBV7-8, the J call TRBJ2-1; 9 nucleotides line up with TRBD2. The V segment lost 3 bases and the J segment 6 bases; nucleotides outside the gene matches: 0. The CDR3 has 13 amino acids. Germline V CDR1 and CDR2: SGHVS, FQNEAQ. CDR3: CASSLGLANEQFF. CDR3 in DNA: TGTGCCAGCAGCTTGGGACTAGCCAATGAGCAGTTCTTC.

This clonotype was observed a handful of times. The J gene is TRBJ1-2, the V gene TRBV7-2, with D unresolved. This CDR3 region has 15 residues. Trimming took off 1 base at V and 5 bases at J, with 14 bases between the two ends. From germline, CDR1 is SGHTA and CDR2 FQGNSA. As DNA, the CDR3 is TGTGCCAGCAGCTTAGGTCCAGAGGGTAAATATGGCTACACCTTC. Protein sequence: CASSLGPEGKYGYTF.

The sample holds a few counts of this clonotype. This chain joins TRBV12-3 or TRBV12-4 and TRBJ1-3; a possible D gene is TRBD1 (6 bases). CDR3 length: 14 residues. Between the trimmed V and J ends, which lost 5 bases and 0 bases, there was a span of 8 bases. The CDR3 DNA is TGTGCCAGCAGTATACAGGGCTCTGGAAACACCATATATTTT. Protein sequence: CASSIQGSGNTIYF.

The V and J genes are TRBV29-1 and TRBJ1-2; 10 bases line up with TRBD1. Looked up from germline, CDR1 is SQVTM and CDR2 is ANQGSEA. The CDR3 extends over 15 amino acids. The CDR3 loop reads CSTGTGDLISYGYTF. The CDR3 nucleotides are TGCAGTACCGGGACAGGGGACCTCATCTCCTATGGCTACACCTTC.

The chain links TRBV4-1 to TRBJ2-3; weak D call: TRBD1 (5 bases). This CDR3 spans 16 amino acids. With 2 bases removed from V and 6 bases from J, the gap between germline ends came to 18 bases. Germline loops: CDR1 MGHRA, CDR2 YSYEKL. CDR3 residues: CASSQLLGVIGDTQYF. The CDR3 DNA follows: TGCGCCAGCAGCCAACTGCTAGGGGTAATTGGTGATACGCAGTATTTT.